The entry below gives a single TCR beta chain sequence along with its context. Antigen: not known. Clones were sequenced by immunoSEQ multiplex PCR, and TCRdb holds only the in-frame ones, with some missing. The sample contains about 65,000 clones, more than 75% of which appear only once. This entry belongs to a study of lymphopenia after photon versus proton radiotherapy. General study findings and limits: In patients who died, overall survival fell as post-nadir TCR diversity dropped more.

This CDR3 has 14 residues. The germline gives CDR1 SGHVS, CDR2 FQNEAQ. The V end lost 4 bases, the J end lost 2 bases, and 12 bases lay between the germline ends. The source is a man older than 75 with esophageal cancer. This sequence joins TRBV7-8 and TRBJ2-7, with D possibly matching TRBD2 (5 bases). The specimen comprised peripheral blood, sampled from a patient treated with proton-based radiotherapy. The CDR3 DNA reads as TGTGCCAGCAGCTCCGAGCGGTTAACCTACGAGCAGTACTTC. It translates to CASSSERLTYEQYF.